The clone carrying this T cell receptor (beta chain) has ten or more counts. Its specificity is not known. The authors amplified TCR beta CDR3 regions, and they did so from RNA transcripts for repertoire sequencing. The workflow started with a first-round RT-PCR run with HTBI primers and then moved on to a second-round multiplex PCR. TCRdb re-called the multiplex PCR reads through MiXCR, storing one row per CDR3 protein. The sample records around 520,000 distinct CDR3 sequences, roughly 40% being singletons. The data were taken from a study of Graves' ophthalmopathy and Graves' hyperthyroidism. Notes on the study in general: Sensitivity of about 90% and specificity of around 80% were achieved when a 13-signature model separated ophthalmopathy from stable hyperthyroidism. Detection in blood was also observed for most expanded thyroid clonotypes above 0.001 frequency.

In germline, CDR1 is SGHVS, CDR2 FQNEAQ. V was clipped by 2 bases and J by 3 bases, with 16 bases between them. This CDR3 has 16 amino acids. Exclusion applied to patients with other autoimmune diseases, uncontrolled infections, pregnancy or lactation. The diagnosis was founded upon clinical symptoms, serum thyroxine, TRAb, thyroid ultrasound and orbital computed tomography. The source of this sequence is an adult man with Graves' hyperthyroidism. Material for sequencing was peripheral blood or thyroid tissue (not recorded which). The chain uses TRBV7-8 and TRBJ1-2; D perhaps matches TRBD1 (5 bases). The CDR3 DNA sequence: TGTGCCAGCAGCTTAAATCTTTTCGAGGGGTACTATGGCTACACCTTC. This translates into CASSLNLFEGYYGYTF.